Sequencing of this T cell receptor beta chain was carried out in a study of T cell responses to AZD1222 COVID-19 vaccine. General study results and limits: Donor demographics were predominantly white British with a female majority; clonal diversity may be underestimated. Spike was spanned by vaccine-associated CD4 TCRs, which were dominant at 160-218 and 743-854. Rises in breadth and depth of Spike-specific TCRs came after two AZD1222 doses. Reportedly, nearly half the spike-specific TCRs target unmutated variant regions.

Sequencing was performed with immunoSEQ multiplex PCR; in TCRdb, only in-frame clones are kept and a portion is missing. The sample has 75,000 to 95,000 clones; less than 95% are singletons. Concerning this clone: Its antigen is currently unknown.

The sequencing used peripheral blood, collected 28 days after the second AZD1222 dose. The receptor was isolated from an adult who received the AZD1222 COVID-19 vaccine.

CDR3 loop: CASSLAPATGVGAFF. CDR3 DNA: TGTGCCAGCAGCTTAGCCCCCGCGACAGGGGTGGGAGCTTTCTTT. The V and J genes are TRBV7-9 and TRBJ1-1; 8 bases line up with TRBD1. The CDR3 consists of 15 residues. V trimming: 0 bases; J trimming: 10 bases; junction bases outside the gene matches: 10. Germline V gene sequence: CDR1 SEHNR, CDR2 FQNEAQ (reference sequence).